Each of the 23 T cell receptor beta chains below was sequenced from the same sample in a study of early T cells in non-severe SARS-CoV-2 infection. TCRdb reanalysed the 5' RACE reads using MiXCR and keeps one entry per CDR3 protein. This sample yields 20,000 to 30,000 distinct CDR3 sequences, of which 4% to 6% are seen a single time; less than 4% belongs to the top ten. Sequencing used whole blood. The source is an adult who was a healthcare worker with PCR-confirmed SARS-CoV-2 infection or an uninfected control (not recorded which).

DNA for the CDR3: TGTGCCACCAGTGAAACGTCGGGACAGAACAATGAGCAGTTCTTC. This sequence encodes CATSETSGQNNEQFF. The chain combines TRBV24-1 with TRBJ2-1, with 7 bases matching TRBD1. After removal of 4 bases from V and 5 bases from J, the junction contained 7 bases not matched to a gene. The CDR3 runs 15 residues. Germline V gene lookup returns CDR1 KGHDR and CDR2 SFDVKD.

This clonotype was picked up many times. This rearrangement joins TRBV6-6 to TRBJ1-2; D is possibly TRBD1 (5 bases). CDR1 MNHNY and CDR2 SVGAGI come from the germline V gene (reference sequence). The CDR3 has 13 residues. Trimming left V 2 bases short and J 6 bases short, with 10 bases between. CDR3 coding DNA: TGTGCCAGCAGTTACGTGGGGGGTCATGGCTACACCTTC. Translated: CASSYVGGHGYTF.

This clonotype has a count of ten or more. V gene TRBV4-3 combines with J gene TRBJ2-5; a possible D gene is TRBD1 (5 bases). V dropped 0 bases and J dropped 7 bases, with 15 bases sitting between them. The CDR3 contains 15 residues. The germline CDR1 and CDR2 sequences are LGHNA and YSLEER. The CDR3 spells CASSQDRGGWGTQYF. For the CDR3, the DNA is TGCGCCAGCAGCCAAGATAGGGGCGGTTGGGGGACCCAGTACTTC.

This clonotype was detected a few times. V and J are TRBV20-1 and TRBJ1-1; the D is unclear. Germline-derived CDR1 and CDR2 are DFQATT and SNEGSKA (reference sequence). V was pared by 3 bases and J by 2 bases, with 13 bases between. CDR3 size: 14 residues. The CDR3 region is CSASRPERNTEAFF. CDR3 DNA: TGCAGTGCTAGCCGGCCCGAAAGAAACACTGAAGCTTTCTTT.

This clonotype occurred a few times. The gene calls are TRBV6-1 and TRBJ2-7, with unresolved D. There are 13 residues in the CDR3. Germline lookup yields CDR1 MNHNS and CDR2 SASEGT. The germline V and J ends were trimmed by 3 bases and 7 bases, with 13 bases remaining between them. The CDR3 DNA sequence: TGTGCCAGCAGTGATTACGGCCCTAGGGAGCAGTACTTC. Translated, it gives CASSDYGPREQYF.

In its sample, this clonotype was seen many times. The CDR3 nucleotides read TGTGCCAGCAGTTACGGGACTGGGGACTCCTACGAGCAGTACTTC. The encoded protein is CASSYGTGDSYEQYF. The chain couples TRBV6-5 to TRBJ2-7, with a possible D match to TRBD2 (6 bases). V lost 2 bases to trimming and J lost 0 bases, with 11 bases between them. This CDR3 is 15 amino acids long. From germline, CDR1 is MNHEY and CDR2 SVGAGI.

The DNA of the CDR3 is TGTGCCACCGAGCGGGGCGGCACCTACGAGCAGTACTTC. Its translation: CATERGGTYEQYF. V usage is TRBV6-2 or TRBV6-3 and J usage is TRBJ2-7; 7 bases are shared with TRBD2. V lost 10 bases to trimming and J lost 2 bases; unmatched junction nucleotides: 8. The CDR3 length is 13 residues. CDR1 is MNHEY, CDR2 SVGEGT, per germline.

J is TRBJ2-1 and V is TRBV11-2, with 10 bases lining up with TRBD2. The CDR3 consists of 19 residues. CDR1 is SGHAT, CDR2 FQNNGV, per germline. V lost 0 bases to trimming and J lost 2 bases; unmatched junction nucleotides: 10. The CDR3 coding sequence is TGTGCCAGCAGCTTAGATTCGGGTAGCGGGGGGCCGGCCTACAATGAGCAGTTCTTC. Protein product: CASSLDSGSGGPAYNEQFF. The whole variable domain, filled in from reference TRBV11-2 and TRBJ2-1, reads EAGVAQSPRYKIIEKRQSVAFWCNPISGHATLYWYQQILGQGPKLLIQFQNNGVVDDSQLPKDRFSAERLKGVDSTLKIQPAKLEDSAVYLCASSLDSGSGGPAYNEQFFGPGTRLTVL.

This clonotype was seen repeatedly, ten times or more. The V and J genes are TRBV7-2 and TRBJ2-7; unclear D gene. Trimming stripped 5 bases from V and 2 bases from J, with 16 bases between. This CDR3 is built from 15 residues. Germline CDR1 is SGHTA and CDR2 is FQGNSA. The CDR3 spells CASSRQVGQAYEQYF. In nucleotides, the CDR3 is TGTGCCAGCAGCCGCCAAGTGGGTCAAGCCTACGAGCAGTACTTC.

The table lists this clonotype with many counts. V is TRBV29-1 and J is TRBJ1-1; D unresolved. The V end lost 6 bases, the J end lost 0 bases, and 5 bases lay between the germline ends. This CDR3 region has 11 residues. Per the germline V gene, CDR1 is SQVTM and CDR2 is ANQGSEA. The CDR3 nucleotides are TGCAGCGTCGTCCTGAACACTGAAGCTTTCTTT. Translating it yields CSVVLNTEAFF. Supplemented by reference TRBV29-1 and TRBJ1-1, the full variable domain reads SAVISQKPSRDICQRGTSLTIQCQVDSQVTMMFWYRQQPGQSLTLIATANQGSEATYESGFVIDKFPISRPNLTFSTLTVSNMSPEDSSIYLCSVVLNTEAFFGQGTRLTVV.

In this sample, this clonotype turned up a few times. The genes are TRBV10-3 and TRBJ2-7; TRBD1 is a possible D gene (5 bases). This CDR3 comprises 13 residues. Germline V lookup: CDR1 ENHRY, CDR2 SYGVKD. Trimming removed 2 bases at V and 0 bases at J, with 5 bases between. For the CDR3, the DNA is TGTGCCATCAGTGAGACAGGCTCCTACGAGCAGTACTTC. Its protein is CAISETGSYEQYF.

At least ten counts were recorded for this clonotype. This chain links TRBV7-8 with TRBJ1-2, with D unclear. The CDR3 covers 16 residues. Germline V gene data show CDR1 as SGHVS and CDR2 as FQNEAQ. Trimming removed 0 bases from V and 8 bases from J, with 19 bases in between. The CDR3 DNA reads TGTGCCAGCAGCTTAGCGGCGTCAGGCGATCTATGGGGCTACACCTTC. Translation: CASSLAASGDLWGYTF.

This clonotype was seen at least ten times. The rearrangement links TRBV4-1 to TRBJ1-4, with no clear D. CDR3 size: 13 residues. Trimming pared 7 bases from V and 0 bases from J, leaving 6 bases between. Per germline, CDR1 MGHRA and CDR2 YSYEKL. The CDR3 DNA reads as TGCGCCAGCACGGGAGCAACTAATGAAAAACTGTTTTTT. Residues: CASTGATNEKLFF.

This clonotype was detected ten times or more. The J gene is TRBJ2-3, the V gene TRBV5-6; D is tentatively TRBD1 or TRBD2 (6 bases each). The CDR3 covers 15 residues. Germline V gene sequence: CDR1 SGHDT, CDR2 YYEEEE. V lost 2 bases and J lost 3, with 13 bases in between. For the CDR3, the DNA is TGTGCCAGCAGCTTACCGGGGGCGAATACAGATACGCAGTATTTT. Translated: CASSLPGANTDTQYF.

This clonotype was observed a handful of times. The V and J genes are TRBV20-1 and TRBJ2-3, with TRBD1 identical over 8 bases. The V gene end was trimmed by 2 bases and the J gene end by 3 bases; junction bases not matched to a gene: 10. CDR1 and CDR2 from the germline V gene are DFQATT and SNEGSKA (reference sequence). CDR3 length: 16 residues. CDR3 DNA sequence: TGCAGTGCTAGACCAGGCCAGGGGGCGCGAACAGATACGCAGTATTTT. Its translation is CSARPGQGARTDTQYF.

This clonotype was recorded many times. One end of the junction is discordant with germline, which a read error may explain. This sequence joins TRBV7-7 and TRBJ2-6, with D uncertain. Germline V gives CDR1 SSHAT, CDR2 FNYEAQ (reference sequence). The CDR3 consists of 13 residues. The CDR3 loop reads CASSRGGANVLTF. The CDR3 DNA is TGTGCTAGCAGCCGAGGAGGGGCCAACGTCCTGACTTTC.

This clonotype came up once. One end of the junction fails to match germline, which may point to a read error. V and J are TRBV9 and TRBJ2-1; 8 bases align to TRBD1. Germline-derived CDR1 and CDR2 are SGDLS and YYNGEE. The CDR3 consists of 16 residues. Here the CDR3 DNA reads TGTGCCGGCAGCGCCCTTCCGGGGCAGGGGGCCCATGAGCAGTTCTTC. Translating gives CAGSALPGQGAHEQFF.

This clonotype came up a few times. V gene TRBV29-1 combines with J gene TRBJ2-3; unclear D gene. Germline loops: CDR1 SQVTM, CDR2 ANQGSEA. With 0 bases removed from V and 2 bases from J, the gap between germline ends came to 12 bases. The CDR3 length is 15 residues. CDR3 amino acids: CSVEDRLRPTDTQYF. Written as DNA, the CDR3 is TGCAGCGTTGAAGATCGGCTGAGGCCCACAGATACGCAGTATTTT.

This clonotype appeared many times. The chain couples TRBV9 to TRBJ2-7; 10 bases align to TRBD2. The germline CDR1 and CDR2 sequences are SGDLS and YYNGEE. V was pared by 0 bases and J by 4 bases, with 4 bases of the junction left unmatched. CDR3 length: 15 residues. CDR3 coding DNA: TGTGCCAGCAGCGTAGGAAGCGGGGGGGCTTACGAGCAGTACTTC. This codes for CASSVGSGGAYEQYF.

This clonotype occurred many times. This chain links TRBV7-2 with TRBJ2-2; 9 bases match TRBD2. The CDR3 extends over 18 amino acids. Germline CDR1 and CDR2: SGHTA and FQGNSA. With 5 bases clipped from V and 0 bases from J, the junction kept 10 bases outside the gene matches. For the CDR3, the DNA is TGTGCCAGCAGCCCATCTGGGCGGGGGGGATCGAACACCGGGGAGCTGTTTTTT. It specifies CASSPSGRGGSNTGELFF.

This clonotype was seen repeatedly, ten times or more. The V and J genes are TRBV7-2 and TRBJ1-5; D is unclear. CDR1 is SGHTA, CDR2 FQGNSA, per germline. The CDR3 is 15 residues long. The V end was cut by 2 bases, the J end by 1 base, with 9 bases between. This CDR3 reads CASSLIRESNQPQHF. Here the CDR3 DNA reads TGTGCCAGCAGCTTAATACGGGAAAGCAATCAGCCCCAGCATTTT.

Sample share makes this clonotype medium-sized. The V call is TRBV5-1, the J call TRBJ1-4, with D uncertain. Germline assignment: CDR1 SGHRS and CDR2 YFSETQ. The CDR3 has 16 amino acids. Trimming shortened V by 4 bases and J by 5 bases, and 18 bases separated the two germline ends. The CDR3 sequence: CASSRTPSAQNEKLFF. In DNA, the CDR3 is TGCGCCAGCAGCCGGACTCCGTCGGCACAAAATGAAAAACTGTTTTTT.

This clonotype occurred a few times. The chain carries TRBV4-1 and TRBJ1-4; TRBD1 aligns across 7 bases. V dropped 2 bases and J dropped 3; count of bases not matched to a gene: 3. The length of the CDR3 is 15 residues. Per the germline V gene, CDR1 is MGHRA and CDR2 is YSYEKL. DNA for the CDR3: TGCGCCAGCAGCCAAACCGGGACAGCTAATGAAAAACTGTTTTTT. It codes for CASSQTGTANEKLFF.